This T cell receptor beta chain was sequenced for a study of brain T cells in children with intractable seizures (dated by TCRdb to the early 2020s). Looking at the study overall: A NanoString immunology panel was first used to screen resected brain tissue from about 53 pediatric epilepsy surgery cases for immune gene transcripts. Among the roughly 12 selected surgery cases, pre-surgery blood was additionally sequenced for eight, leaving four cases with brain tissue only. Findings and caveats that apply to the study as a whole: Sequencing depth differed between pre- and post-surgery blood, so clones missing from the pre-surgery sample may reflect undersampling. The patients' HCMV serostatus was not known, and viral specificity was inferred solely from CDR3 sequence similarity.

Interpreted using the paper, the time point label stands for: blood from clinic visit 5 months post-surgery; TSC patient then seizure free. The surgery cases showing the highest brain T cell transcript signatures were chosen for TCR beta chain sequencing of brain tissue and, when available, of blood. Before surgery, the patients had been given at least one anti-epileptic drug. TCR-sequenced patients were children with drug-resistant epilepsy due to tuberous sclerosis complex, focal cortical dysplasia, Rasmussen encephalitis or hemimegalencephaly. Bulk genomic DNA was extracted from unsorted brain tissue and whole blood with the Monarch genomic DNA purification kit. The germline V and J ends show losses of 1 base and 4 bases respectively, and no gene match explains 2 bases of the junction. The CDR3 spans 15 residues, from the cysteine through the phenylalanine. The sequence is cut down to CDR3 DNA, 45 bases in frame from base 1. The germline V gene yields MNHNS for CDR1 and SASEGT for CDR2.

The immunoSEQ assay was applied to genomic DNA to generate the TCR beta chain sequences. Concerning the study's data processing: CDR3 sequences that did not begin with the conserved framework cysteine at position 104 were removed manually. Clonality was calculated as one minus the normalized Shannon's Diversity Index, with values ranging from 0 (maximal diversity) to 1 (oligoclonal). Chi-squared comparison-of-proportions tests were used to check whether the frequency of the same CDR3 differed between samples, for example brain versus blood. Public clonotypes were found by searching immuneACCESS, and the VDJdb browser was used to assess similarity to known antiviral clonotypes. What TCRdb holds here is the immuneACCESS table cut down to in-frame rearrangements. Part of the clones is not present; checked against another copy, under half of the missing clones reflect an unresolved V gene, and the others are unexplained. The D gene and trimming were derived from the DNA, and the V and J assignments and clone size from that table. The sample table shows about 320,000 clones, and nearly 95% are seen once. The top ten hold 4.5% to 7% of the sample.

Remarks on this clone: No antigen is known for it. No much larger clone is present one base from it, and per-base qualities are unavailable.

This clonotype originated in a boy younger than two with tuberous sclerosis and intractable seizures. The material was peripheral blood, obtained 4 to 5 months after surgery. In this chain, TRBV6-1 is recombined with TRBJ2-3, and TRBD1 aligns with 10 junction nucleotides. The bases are TGTGCCAGCAGTGAAGGGGGGACAGGGGCAGATACGCAGTATTTT. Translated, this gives CASSEGGTGADTQYF.